These T cell receptor beta chains were read from a single sample in a study of radiotherapy plus CTLA-4 blockade in lung cancer. Clones were sequenced by immunoSEQ multiplex PCR, and TCRdb holds only the in-frame ones, with some missing. The sample has about 77,000 clones, nearly 75% seen once. The input for sequencing was peripheral blood, taken from a patient treated with radiotherapy plus ipilimumab. These TCRs come from a human donor with non-small cell lung cancer whose response to radiotherapy plus ipilimumab could not be evaluated. The CDR3 runs from the conserved cysteine through the conserved F or W.

V	J	CDR3
TRBV19	TRBJ1-5	CASRKTGTPFSNQPQHF
TRBV29-1	TRBJ1-5	CSVGGDRDRNQPQHF
TRBV6-5	TRBJ1-5	CASSATENQPQHF
TRBV30	TRBJ1-2	CAWSAGQTYGYTF
TRBV27	TRBJ2-3	CASNQQGAWVRDTQYF
TRBV27	TRBJ2-7	CASSSGTGGYEQYF
TRBV6-1	TRBJ1-3	CASRVIGQGWNTIYF
TRBV28	TRBJ2-3	CASSLNRGGIDTQYF
TRBV28	TRBJ2-5	CASSPLAGGETQYF
TRBV5-6	TRBJ2-5	CASSLGHTLTKRTQYF
TRBV5-4	TRBJ1-2	CASSSDSYGYTF
TRBV15	TRBJ2-1	CATSTGTAYNEQFF
TRBV19	TRBJ1-3	CASRRTGGSGNTIYF
TRBV7-9	TRBJ2-7	CASRWDTRSSYEQYF
TRBV6-1	TRBJ2-7	CASSENRLNYEQYF
TRBV6-6	TRBJ1-6	CAKSIPTGRYSPLHF
TRBV7-9	TRBJ2-2	CASSQTGTSGANTGELFF
TRBV19	TRBJ2-7	CASSRQGTYEQYF
TRBV7-3	TRBJ2-6	CASSPRQASGANVLTF
TRBV11-3	TRBJ2-3	CASSSSTDTQYF
TRBV27	TRBJ1-2	CASSLSGDGYTF
TRBV5-6	TRBJ1-5	CASSLAGVVRQPQHF
TRBV7-9	TRBJ1-1	CASSTTGGQTEAFF
TRBV19	TRBJ1-1	CASTRNTEAFF
TRBV7-2	TRBJ2-1	CASSPRLAGEVGEQFF
TRBV7-8	TRBJ1-6	CASRAGPSPLHF
TRBV6-5	TRBJ1-1	CASSSQVAPEAFF
TRBV7-7	NA	CASSQGTSGYEQYF
TRBV2	TRBJ2-5	CASRGTGGETQYF
TRBV5-1	TRBJ1-4	CASSPAEQKREKLFF
TRBV6-6	TRBJ2-7	CASGTVSYEQYF
TRBV5-6	TRBJ2-3	CASSLGLAGGLSTDTQYF
TRBV11-3	TRBJ2-3	CASSMGQVEGTQYF
TRBV10-3	TRBJ1-1	CAIKGGGTEAFF
TRBV9	TRBJ2-3	CASSVGGGFSTDTQYF
TRBV11-2	TRBJ2-1	CASSLRRGVEQFF
TRBV29-1	TRBJ2-7	CSVKGGAGYEQYF
TRBV28	TRBJ2-5	CASRYRGLETQYF
TRBV30	TRBJ1-1	CAWSTAGNTEAFF
TRBV30	TRBJ1-4	CACYREKLFF
TRBV28	TRBJ1-5	CASSSPGTVGPGPQHF
TRBV7-2	TRBJ1-3	CASSLVGTGGLSGNTIYF
TRBV9	TRBJ1-2	CASSVAEGACTF